The following is a TCR beta chain sequence with its context. What it recognizes is unknown. The data are from a study of beta chain features in type 1 diabetes. Study findings and constraints: Patients with type 1 diabetes carried fewer insertions and had more deletions at their VDJ junctions. Although PCR might favor shorter templates, it would do so equally in patients and controls. TCRB repertoires of naive, central memory and Treg cells appeared more similar among patients than among healthy donors.

Per germline, CDR1 MNHEY and CDR2 SMNVEV (reference sequence). V dropped 6 bases and J dropped 0; count of bases not matched to a gene: 1. This CDR3 spans 14 amino acids. It was via CD45RO/CCR7/CD25/CD127/CD95/CD27 that CD4+ naive, central memory, regulatory and stem cell-like memory cells were sorted. Of the isolated RNA, all was reverse transcribed, and so the sequenced material was expressed TCRB transcripts. The protocol was immunoSEQ multiplex PCR, while the TCRdb copy is restricted to in-frame clones and leaves out a portion. Among under 900,000 clones listed, roughly 17% were seen once. Sequenced material: naive CD4+ T cells from blood. The receptor's source is a woman younger than 35 in good health. The rearrangement joins TRBV27 to TRBJ2-2; 7 nucleotides match TRBD2. The CDR3 bases are TGTGCCAGCAGAGGACTAGCGAACACCGGGGAGCTGTTTTTT. It yields the protein CASRGLANTGELFF.